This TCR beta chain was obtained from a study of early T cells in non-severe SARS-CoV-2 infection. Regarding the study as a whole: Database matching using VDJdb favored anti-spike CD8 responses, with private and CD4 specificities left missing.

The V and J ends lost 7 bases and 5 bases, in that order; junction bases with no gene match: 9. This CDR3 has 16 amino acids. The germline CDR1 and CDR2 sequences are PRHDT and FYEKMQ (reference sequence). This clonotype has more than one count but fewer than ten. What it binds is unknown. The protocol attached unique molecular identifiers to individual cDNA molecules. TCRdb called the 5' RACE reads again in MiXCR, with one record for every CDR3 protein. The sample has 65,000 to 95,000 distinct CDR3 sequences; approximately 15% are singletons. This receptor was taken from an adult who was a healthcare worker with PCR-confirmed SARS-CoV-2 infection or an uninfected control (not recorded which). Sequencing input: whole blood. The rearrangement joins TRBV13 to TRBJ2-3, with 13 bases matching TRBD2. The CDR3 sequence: CASNAPGLAGLDTQYF. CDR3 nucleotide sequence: TGTGCCAGCAACGCCCCGGGACTAGCGGGACTAGATACGCAGTATTTT.